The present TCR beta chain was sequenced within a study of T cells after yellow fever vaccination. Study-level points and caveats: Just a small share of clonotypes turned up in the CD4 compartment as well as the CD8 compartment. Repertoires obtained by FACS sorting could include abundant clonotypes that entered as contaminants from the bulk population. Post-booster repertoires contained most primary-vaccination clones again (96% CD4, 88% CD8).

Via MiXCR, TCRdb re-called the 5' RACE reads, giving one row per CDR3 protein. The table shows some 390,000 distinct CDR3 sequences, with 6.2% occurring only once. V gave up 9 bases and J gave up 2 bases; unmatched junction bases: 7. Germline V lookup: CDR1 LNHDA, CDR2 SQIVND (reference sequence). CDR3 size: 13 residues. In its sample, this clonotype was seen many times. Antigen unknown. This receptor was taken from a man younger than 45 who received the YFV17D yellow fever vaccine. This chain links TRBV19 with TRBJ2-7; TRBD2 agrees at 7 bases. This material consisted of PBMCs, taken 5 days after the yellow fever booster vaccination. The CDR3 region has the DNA TGTGCCAGCAGCTCTGGACTAGCCTACGAGCAGTACTTC. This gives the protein CASSSGLAYEQYF.